A single sample is the source of the 2 T cell receptor beta chains below, sequenced in a study of T cell responses to AZD1222 COVID-19 vaccine. Only in-frame clones appear in the TCRdb table, and some are missing; sequencing was by immunoSEQ multiplex PCR. Counted here are 180,000 or so clones, around 90% occurring once; the ten biggest clones make up 3.5% to 5.5%. The material sequenced was peripheral blood, taken 28 days after the second dose of the MenACWY control vaccine. The source of these receptors is an adult who received the MenACWY meningococcal vaccine as a control.

The CDR3 reads CAISESGQGAYGYTF. CDR3 in DNA: TGTGCCATCAGTGAGTCCGGACAGGGCGCCTATGGCTACACCTTC. This chain uses TRBV10-3 with TRBJ1-2; 8 bases are shared with TRBD1. Germline V gives CDR1 ENHRY, CDR2 SYGVKD. This CDR3 has 15 amino acids. J gave up 4 bases and V 0 bases, and 4 bases lay outside the gene matches.

The chain uses TRBV9 and TRBJ1-3, with a tentative D call TRBD1 (5 bases). V was clipped by 3 bases and J by 1 base, with 11 bases between them. CDR1 is SGDLS and CDR2 is YYNGEE in the germline V gene. The CDR3 loop spans 15 amino acids. The CDR3 coding sequence is TGTGCCAGCAGCGCTCCTCAGGGATCTGGAAACACCATATATTTT. Translating it yields CASSAPQGSGNTIYF.